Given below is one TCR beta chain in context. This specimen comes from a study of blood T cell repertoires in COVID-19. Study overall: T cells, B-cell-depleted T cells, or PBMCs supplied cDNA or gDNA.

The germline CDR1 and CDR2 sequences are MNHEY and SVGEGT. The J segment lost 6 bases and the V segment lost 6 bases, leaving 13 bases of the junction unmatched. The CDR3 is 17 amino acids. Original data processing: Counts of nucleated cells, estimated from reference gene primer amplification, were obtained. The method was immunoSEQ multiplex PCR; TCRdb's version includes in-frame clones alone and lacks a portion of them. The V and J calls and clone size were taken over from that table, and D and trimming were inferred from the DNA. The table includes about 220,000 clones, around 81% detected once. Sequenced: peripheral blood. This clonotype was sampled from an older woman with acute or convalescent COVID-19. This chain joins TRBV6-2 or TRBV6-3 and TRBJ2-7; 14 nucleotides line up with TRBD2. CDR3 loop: CASSRPLSGTSGGEQYF. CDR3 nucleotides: TGTGCCAGCAGCCGACCTCTTTCCGGGACTAGCGGGGGCGAGCAGTACTTC.